A single sample gave rise to the 2 T cell receptor beta chains below, sequenced in a study of identical twins. TCRdb used MiXCR to reprocess the 5' RACE reads, holding one entry per CDR3 protein. This table has about 1.7 million distinct CDR3 sequences, about 30% appearing once. Sequenced sample: cord blood. Receptor source: a newborn girl in good health.

This chain links TRBV29-1 with TRBJ2-7; D might be TRBD1 (6 bases). Germline CDR1 SQVTM, CDR2 ANQGSEA. Trimming pared 4 bases from V and 4 bases from J, leaving 17 bases between. This CDR3 has 14 residues. The CDR3: CSVGQDGGGYEQYF. The CDR3 nucleotides read TGCAGCGTTGGACAGGACGGAGGCGGGTACGAGCAGTACTTC.

V is TRBV29-1 and J is TRBJ2-3, with D hard to call. V dropped 7 bases and J dropped 4 bases, with 12 bases sitting between them. This CDR3 has 12 amino acids. The V gene's germline CDR1 is SQVTM and CDR2 ANQGSEA. CDR3 sequence: CSAPIDADTQYF. CDR3 nucleotide sequence: TGCAGCGCGCCGATAGACGCAGATACGCAGTATTTT.